Following are 25 T cell receptor beta chains from one sample sequenced in a study of blood T cell repertoires in COVID-19. Only in-frame clones appear in the TCRdb table, and some are missing; sequencing was by immunoSEQ multiplex PCR. The table has 150,000 to 200,000 clones, about 86% seen once. Sequencing used peripheral blood. These receptors originate from a man aged 55-75 years with acute or convalescent COVID-19.

The sample holds one count of this clone. The chain uses TRBV25-1 and TRBJ2-1, with D possibly TRBD1 on 5 matching bases. The CDR3 spans 17 residues. Germline values: CDR1 MGHDK, CDR2 SYGVNS. V shed 2 bases and J shed 3 bases, with 17 bases lying between them. The CDR3 DNA reads as TGTGCCAGCAGTGAAAGGGTCGAGGACACCAGCTACAATGAGCAGTTCTTC. This gives the protein CASSERVEDTSYNEQFF.

The V call is TRBV7-9, the J call TRBJ2-2, with 8 positions matching TRBD1. Germline V gene data show CDR1 as SEHNR and CDR2 as FQNEAQ (reference sequence). With V trimmed by 7 bases and J by 5 bases, 9 bases remained unmatched. The CDR3 spans 15 residues. CDR3 nucleotide sequence: TGTGCCAGCACGGGCTGGACAGGGTATACCGGGGAGCTGTTTTTT. This encodes CASTGWTGYTGELFF.

The chain is built from TRBV28 and TRBJ2-7, with TRBD2 matching over 7 bases. This CDR3 has 18 amino acids. Germline V gene lookup returns CDR1 MDHEN and CDR2 SYDVKM. V trimming: 7 bases; J trimming: 7 bases; junction bases outside the gene matches: 25. CDR3 nucleotides: TGTGCCAGCATCTCCCGCCGGGGTCTAGCGGAGTGGGGATGGGAGCAGTACTTC. It encodes CASISRRGLAEWGWEQYF.

This clone is a singleton in its sample. This sequence joins TRBV5-6 and TRBJ1-3; 7 nucleotides align to TRBD1. J gave up 4 bases and V 0 bases, and 4 bases lay outside the gene matches. The CDR3 spans 15 residues. CDR1 and CDR2 (germline): SGHDT, YYEEEE. This CDR3 is CASSLGRGAGNTIYF. CDR3 sequence (DNA): TGTGCCAGCAGCTTGGGCAGGGGGGCAGGAAACACCATATATTTT.

This chain connects TRBV27 to TRBJ1-1; perhaps TRBD1 as D (6 bases). Germline-derived CDR1 and CDR2 are MNHEY and SMNVEV (reference sequence). V lost 4 bases and J 2 bases, leaving 14 bases between the germline ends. The CDR3 length is 15 residues. This chain's CDR3 is CASSYSGAKNTEAFF. The CDR3 nucleotides are TGTGCCAGCAGTTATTCAGGGGCAAAAAACACTGAAGCTTTCTTT.

This sequence joins TRBV4-2 and TRBJ2-1, with D maybe TRBD2 (5 bases). Germline V gives CDR1 LGHNA, CDR2 YNFKEQ. V lost 0 bases and J lost 0, with 9 bases in between. CDR3 length: 16 residues. The CDR3 region is CASSQDVTSSYNEQFF. In nucleotides, the CDR3 is TGTGCCAGCAGCCAAGATGTCACTAGCTCCTACAATGAGCAGTTCTTC.

The sample holds one count of this clone. This rearrangement joins TRBV19 to TRBJ2-2; D is unclear. This CDR3 is 14 amino acids long. The germline CDR1 and CDR2 sequences are LNHDA and SQIVND (reference sequence). Trimming pared 1 base from V and 4 bases from J, leaving 7 bases between. The CDR3 DNA follows: TGTGCCAGTAGTATAGTGGAGCGCACCGGGGAGCTGTTTTTT. It translates to CASSIVERTGELFF.

This rearrangement joins TRBV28 to TRBJ1-2; 11 bases are a match to TRBD1. Looked up from germline, CDR1 is MDHEN and CDR2 is SYDVKM. The CDR3 consists of 14 residues. Trimming took 2 bases from V and 4 from J; bases not matched to a gene: 0. This chain's CDR3 is CASSLGTGGYGYTF. The CDR3 DNA reads as TGTGCCAGCAGTTTAGGGACAGGGGGCTATGGCTACACCTTC.

V gene TRBV28 combines with J gene TRBJ1-5, with a tentative D call TRBD1 (5 bases). Germline CDR1 reads MDHEN; CDR2 reads SYDVKM. CDR3 length equals 14 residues. V was cut by 4 bases and J by 5 bases, with 12 bases left in between. The CDR3 nucleotides are TGTGCCAGCAGTTGGCAGGGTGGGTATCAGCCCCAGCATTTT. This codes for CASSWQGGYQPQHF.

The V gene is TRBV7-6, the J gene TRBJ1-4; perhaps TRBD1 as D (5 bases). Trimming shortened V by 0 bases and J by 1 base, and 12 bases separated the two germline ends. This CDR3 is built from 17 residues. Germline V gene data show CDR1 as SGHVS and CDR2 as FNYEAQ. CDR3 amino acids: CASSLALGRETNEKLFF. The CDR3 region has the DNA TGTGCCAGCAGCTTAGCCCTGGGCAGGGAAACTAATGAAAAACTGTTTTTT.

The chain uses TRBV30 and TRBJ1-1; 7 bases align to TRBD1. V shed 2 bases and J 0 bases; nucleotides not matched to a gene: 6. CDR1 GTSNPN and CDR2 SVGIG come from the germline V gene (reference sequence). The CDR3 runs 15 residues. The CDR3 region is CAWSPRTGLNTEAFF. The CDR3 DNA reads TGTGCCTGGAGTCCGCGGACAGGCTTGAACACTGAAGCTTTCTTT.

The chain links TRBV30 to TRBJ2-2, with 7 bases matching TRBD2. Germline-derived CDR1 and CDR2 are GTSNPN and SVGIG (reference sequence). Unmatched junction bases numbered 12, after V lost 1 base and J lost 7 bases. This CDR3 spans 16 amino acids. CDR3: CAWSGLAGAAVGELFF. The CDR3 region has the DNA TGTGCCTGGAGTGGGTTGGCGGGAGCCGCAGTCGGGGAGCTGTTTTTT.

The chain joins TRBV24-1 to TRBJ2-3; unclear D gene. CDR1 and CDR2 (germline): KGHDR, SFDVKD. The CDR3 loop spans 13 amino acids. Trimming took 3 bases from V and 8 from J, leaving 11 bases between them. In DNA, the CDR3 is TGTGCCACCAGTGATCTGCCCGGAGTTACGCAGTATTTT. Its translation is CATSDLPGVTQYF.

The chain combines TRBV7-9 with TRBJ1-2, with 7 bases identical to TRBD1. This CDR3 has 15 amino acids. V was pared by 5 bases and J by 0 bases, with 6 bases of the junction left unmatched. Per the germline V gene, CDR1 is SEHNR and CDR2 is FQNEAQ (reference sequence). As DNA, the CDR3 is TGTGCCAGCAGCCCTTGGACAGGCTCTAACTATGGCTACACCTTC. This encodes CASSPWTGSNYGYTF.

This clone was recorded once. The rearrangement joins TRBV11-2 to TRBJ2-6, with no clear D. Germline CDR1 SGHAT, CDR2 FQNNGV. The V end lost 5 bases, the J end lost 0 bases, and 8 bases lay between the germline ends. This CDR3 region has 15 residues. CDR3 bases: TGTGCCAGCAGCCTAACTATCTCTGGGGCCAACGTCCTGACTTTC. This gives the protein CASSLTISGANVLTF.

The V gene is TRBV4-2, the J gene TRBJ2-7; a weak D match, TRBD2 (6 bases). With 0 bases removed from V and 2 bases from J, the gap between germline ends came to 8 bases. The germline V gene has CDR1 LGHNA and CDR2 YNFKEQ. The CDR3 totals 14 residues. In DNA form, the CDR3 reads TGTGCCAGCAGCCAAGATCGGGGGACCTACGAGCAGTACTTC. Its translation is CASSQDRGTYEQYF.

The rearrangement joins TRBV7-6 to TRBJ2-2; D remains unclear. CDR1 is SGHVS, CDR2 FNYEAQ, per germline. V was pared by 3 bases and J by 0 bases, with 11 bases between. This CDR3 spans 16 amino acids. CDR3 sequence reads: CASSFQLGTNTGELFF. CDR3 DNA sequence: TGTGCCAGCAGCTTTCAGCTAGGTACGAACACCGGGGAGCTGTTTTTT.

The CDR3 sequence is CASSLFPEITDTQYF. CDR3 coding DNA: TGCGCCAGCAGCTTGTTTCCTGAGATCACAGATACGCAGTATTTT. The chain joins TRBV5-1 to TRBJ2-3; unclear D gene. This CDR3 has 15 amino acids. V lost 1 base and J lost 2, with 11 bases in between. CDR1 SGHRS and CDR2 YFSETQ come from the germline V gene.

The rearrangement links TRBV11-2 to TRBJ2-1, with 10 bases that match TRBD2. The trim removed 0 bases at V and 10 bases at J, leaving 12 bases unmatched. CDR1 is SGHAT, CDR2 FQNNGV, per germline. This CDR3 is built from 17 residues. The CDR3 region has the DNA TGTGCCAGCAGCTTAGATCAAAGATTAGTAGCGGGAGGCGAGCAGTTCTTC. This encodes CASSLDQRLVAGGEQFF. Complete variable domain (other parts from reference TRBV11-2 and TRBJ2-1): EAGVAQSPRYKIIEKRQSVAFWCNPISGHATLYWYQQILGQGPKLLIQFQNNGVVDDSQLPKDRFSAERLKGVDSTLKIQPAKLEDSAVYLCASSLDQRLVAGGEQFFGPGTRLTVL.

The CDR3, as DNA: TGTGCCAGCAGTTTGTCGGAGACCTACGAGCAGTACTTC. It translates to CASSLSETYEQYF. This chain links TRBV27 with TRBJ2-7, with D uncertain. Trimming took off 3 bases at V and 2 bases at J, with 8 bases between the two ends. The CDR3 contains 13 residues. Germline-derived CDR1 and CDR2 are MNHEY and SMNVEV (reference sequence).

This clone appeared a few times. The chain links TRBV2 to TRBJ2-7; the match to TRBD1 covers 11 bases. The germline V gene encodes CDR1 SNHLY and CDR2 FYNNEI. J lost 7 bases, V lost 6 bases, and 11 bases had no gene match. The CDR3 totals 15 residues. The CDR3 DNA is TGTGCCAGCAGAGTAGGGACAGGGGGTCTAGAGGAGCAGTACTTC. This codes for CASRVGTGGLEEQYF.

The V and J genes are TRBV9 and TRBJ2-1; 13 nucleotides align to TRBD2. Germline lookup yields CDR1 SGDLS and CDR2 YYNGEE. CDR3 size: 15 residues. V trimming: 3 bases; J trimming: 7 bases; junction bases outside the gene matches: 4. The DNA for the CDR3 is TGTGCCAGCAGCGCCACTAGCGGGAGGGGAAATGAGCAGTTCTTC. Protein product: CASSATSGRGNEQFF. Looking up the rest from reference TRBV9 and TRBJ2-1 gives the full variable domain: DSGVTQTPKHLITATGQRVTLRCSPRSGDLSVYWYQQSLDQGLQFLIQYYNGEERAKGNILERFSAQQFPDLHSELNLSSLELGDSALYFCASSATSGRGNEQFFGPGTRLTVL.

Regarding this clone: Within the sample, other DNA sequences also encode this same CDR3. The V and J genes are TRBV7-2 and TRBJ1-1; the match to TRBD1 covers 7 bases. Trimming removed 5 bases from V and 0 bases from J; junction bases left unmatched: 3. This CDR3 has 14 residues. Per the germline V gene, CDR1 is SGHTA and CDR2 is FQGNSA. The CDR3 here is CASSPGTVNTEAFF. The CDR3 DNA follows: TGTGCCAGCAGCCCGGGGACAGTGAACACTGAAGCTTTCTTT.

The gene calls are TRBV7-8 and TRBJ1-3, with D maybe TRBD1 (5 bases). Germline loops: CDR1 SGHVS, CDR2 FQNEAQ. The V and J ends lost 5 bases and 0 bases respectively, with 11 bases between them. The CDR3 sequence is 15 residues long. Written as DNA, the CDR3 is TGTGCCAGCAGCGCGGAAAGGGGCTCTGGAAACACCATATATTTT. It is translated as CASSAERGSGNTIYF.

The gene calls are TRBV7-3 and TRBJ2-1; 10 nucleotides match TRBD2. Trimming at V came to 7 bases and at J to 7 bases, leaving 10 bases not matched to a gene. This CDR3 has 15 amino acids. The germline V gene encodes CDR1 SGHTA and CDR2 FQGTGA. The CDR3 DNA sequence: TGTGCCAGCAAAAAAGCGGGAGGGGTTTCGAATGAGCAGTTCTTC. Protein: CASKKAGGVSNEQFF.